A selection of T cell receptor beta chains follows, all from one sample in a study of T-cell memory formation after mild COVID-19. TCRdb called the 5' RACE reads again in MiXCR, with one record for every CDR3 protein. The sample carries 400,000 or so distinct CDR3 sequences, over 15% recorded once. Sequencing was done on a sample of PBMCs or a T cell subset sorted from them (not recorded which). The source is an adult woman who had mild COVID-19 (a few samples of this study predate the infection). Cell type and time point are not known. Each CDR3 is given with its conserved first and last residue. The D gene is left open where the match is weak. Rows give clone size only sometimes, using once, few, many, or a class for an expanded clone.

TRBJ1-1,few,TRBV12-3/TRBV12-4,TRBD1,TGTGCCAGCAGTCCAACCGGGACAGGGAGTGTGAGGTACGAAGCTTTCTTT,CASSPTGTGSVRYEAFF
TRBJ1-5,.,TRBV4-3,.,TGCGCCAGCAGCCAGGAAAGGGATCAGCCCCAGCATTTT,CASSQERDQPQHF
TRBJ2-4,.,TRBV24-1,TRBD2,TGTGCCACCAGTGAAGGAGGACTAGCGGGCTCCAAAAACATTCAGTACTTC,CATSEGGLAGSKNIQYF
TRBJ1-5,.,TRBV15,.,TGTGCCACCAGCAGAGATGGACGGACTACGGATCAGCCCCAGCATTTT,CATSRDGRTTDQPQHF
TRBJ1-4,.,TRBV7-9,TRBD1,TGTGCCAGCAGCCTCAGGGGGACATATGAAAAACTGTTTTTT,CASSLRGTYEKLFF
TRBJ2-1,many,TRBV11-1,.,TGTGCCAGCAGCTTAGTTTCCGTTATCTACAATGAGCAGTTCTTC,CASSLVSVIYNEQFF
TRBJ2-7,.,TRBV4-1,.,TGCGCCAGCAGCCAAGAACCCAGCGTTTACGAGCAGTACTTC,CASSQEPSVYEQYF
TRBJ2-1,.,TRBV11-3,TRBD2,TGTGCCAGCAGCTTCTCTAGCGGCGGTGAGCAGTTCTTC,CASSFSSGGEQFF
TRBJ1-6,.,TRBV9,.,TGTGCCAGCAGCGCTCAACAGGGTCCCTCACCCCTCCACTTT,CASSAQQGPSPLHF
TRBJ1-2,.,TRBV2,.,TGTGCCAGCCGTATCCCCGGGCGCTATGGCTACACCTTC,CASRIPGRYGYTF
TRBJ2-5,many,TRBV30,TRBD2,TGTGCCTGGTCGCTTGGCAGCACGGGGGGGGAGACCCAGTACTTC,CAWSLGSTGGETQYF
TRBJ2-2,few,TRBV3-1,TRBD1,TGTGCCAGCAGCCAAGGGGGACAGGGGAACACCGGGGAGCTGTTTTTT,CASSQGGQGNTGELFF
TRBJ2-7,many,TRBV7-2,.,TGTGCCAGCAGCCCTGGACTGACCTACGAGCAGTACTTC,CASSPGLTYEQYF
TRBJ1-6,few,TRBV27,TRBD1,TGTGCCAGCAGTTTAGGACAGGGGTTCAATTCACCCCTCCACTTT,CASSLGQGFNSPLHF
TRBJ2-5,few,TRBV7-9,.,TGTGCCAGCAGCTTGGGTTACCGGGACTGGGAGACCCAGTACTTC,CASSLGYRDWETQYF
TRBJ2-5,few,TRBV15,TRBD2,TGTGCCACCAGCAGATCGATACTAGCGGGTTACCAAGAGACCCAGTACTTC,CATSRSILAGYQETQYF
TRBJ2-2,.,TRBV7-7,TRBD1,TGTGCTAGCAGCGCCGACAGGGGAACGGGCACCGGGGAGCTGTTTTTT,CASSADRGTGTGELFF
TRBJ2-7,few,TRBV7-2,.,TGTGCCAGCAGCTTAGGAGTGGCATCCTACGAGCAGTACTTC,CASSLGVASYEQYF
TRBJ2-1,once,TRBV29-1,TRBD2,TGCAGCGTTGAGGGACCTAGCGGGGGGGCAATTCGGAATGAGCAGTTCTTC,CSVEGPSGGAIRNEQFF
TRBJ2-5,.,TRBV3-1,TRBD2,TGTGCCAGCAGCCTAGGACTAGCGGGCCTCCAAGAGACCCAGTACTTC,CASSLGLAGLQETQYF
TRBJ1-1,many,TRBV5-1,TRBD1,TGCGCCAGCAGCTTGCAGGGGGCAACTGAAGCTTTCTTT,CASSLQGATEAFF
TRBJ2-3,.,TRBV18,.,TGTGCCAGCTCACATTCCGGGACGGACACAGATACGCAGTATTTT,CASSHSGTDTDTQYF
TRBJ1-1,.,TRBV5-1,.,TGCGCCAGCAGCTTAGAGAATGCGGTAGGCACTGAAGCTTTCTTT,CASSLENAVGTEAFF